The sequence of this T cell receptor beta chain was determined in a study of long-term antiretroviral therapy in people with HIV. As for the study in general: Of all samples, the earliest predate the 2015 immediate-ART recommendation by about a decade.

This was the immunoSEQ v3.0 assay at survey level. This table comes from immunoSEQ multiplex PCR, and its TCRdb copy is limited to in-frame clones, with some not included. The data show roughly 30,000 clones, roughly 90% seen once. From germline, CDR1 is SGDLS and CDR2 YYNGEE. The CDR3 has 14 amino acids. V lost 4 bases and J lost 5; bases outside the gene matches: 7. This TCR was recovered from a woman between 18 and 29 years old with HIV. Specimen: unsorted PBMCs, collected 1.8 years after starting antiretroviral therapy. The chain combines TRBV9 with TRBJ2-7; 9 nucleotides agree with TRBD1. This chain's CDR3 is CASSPDRGRNEQYF. The DNA for the CDR3 is TGTGCCAGCAGCCCGGACAGGGGAAGGAACGAGCAGTACTTC.